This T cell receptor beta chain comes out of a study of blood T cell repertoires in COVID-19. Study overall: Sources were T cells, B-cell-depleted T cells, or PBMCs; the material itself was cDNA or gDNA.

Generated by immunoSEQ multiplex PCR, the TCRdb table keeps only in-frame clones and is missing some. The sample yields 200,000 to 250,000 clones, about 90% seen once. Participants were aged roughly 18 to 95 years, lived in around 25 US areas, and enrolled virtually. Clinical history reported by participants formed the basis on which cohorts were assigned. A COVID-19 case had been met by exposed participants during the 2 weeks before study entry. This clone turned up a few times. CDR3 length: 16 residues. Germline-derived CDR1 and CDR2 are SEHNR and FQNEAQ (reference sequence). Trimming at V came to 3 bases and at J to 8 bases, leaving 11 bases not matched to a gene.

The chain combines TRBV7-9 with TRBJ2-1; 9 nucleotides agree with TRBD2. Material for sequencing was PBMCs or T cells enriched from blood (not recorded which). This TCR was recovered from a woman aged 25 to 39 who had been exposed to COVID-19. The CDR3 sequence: CASSFTSGLASHEQFF. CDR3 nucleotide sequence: TGTGCCAGCAGCTTTACCTCTGGACTAGCGTCCCATGAGCAGTTCTTC.